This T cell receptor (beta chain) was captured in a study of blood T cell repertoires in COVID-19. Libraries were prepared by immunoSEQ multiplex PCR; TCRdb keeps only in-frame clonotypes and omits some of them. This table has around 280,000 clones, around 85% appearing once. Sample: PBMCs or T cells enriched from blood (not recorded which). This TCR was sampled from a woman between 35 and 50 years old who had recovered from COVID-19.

This chain's CDR3 is CATGPAGAYEQYF. The CDR3 coding sequence is TGTGCCACCGGGCCAGCGGGGGCCTACGAGCAGTACTTC. V and J are TRBV6-5 and TRBJ2-7; 8 bases map to TRBD2. J was trimmed by 2 bases and V by 10 bases; bases with no gene match: 7. This CDR3 region has 13 residues. CDR1 MNHEY and CDR2 SVGAGI come from the germline V gene.